A selection of T cell receptor beta chains follows, all from one sample in a study of shared clonotypes between healthy human individuals. This table comes from immunoSEQ multiplex PCR, and its TCRdb copy is limited to in-frame clones, with some not included. This table holds over a million clones, roughly 96% found once. Sequenced material: naive CD4+ T cells sorted from blood. Receptor source: a man younger than 45 in good health. Each CDR3 is given with its conserved first and last residue. D genes are given only for firm matches. Clone size is given for some rows only: seen once, a few or many times, or a class if the clone is expanded.

v_gene	j_gene	d_gene	abundance	CDR3aa	CDR3nt
TRBV2	TRBJ2-2	TRBD2	.	CASRRTSGYGELFF	TGTGCCAGCAGGCGGACTAGCGGGTACGGGGAGCTGTTTTTT
TRBV6-6	TRBJ1-5	.	.	CASSYSPGVSNQPQHF	TGTGCCAGCAGTTACTCTCCAGGGGTGAGCAATCAGCCCCAGCATTTT
TRBV10-3	TRBJ2-2	.	.	CAITKGGGSNTGELFF	TGTGCCATCACCAAAGGGGGGGGATCGAACACCGGGGAGCTGTTTTTT
TRBV25-1	TRBJ1-5	.	.	CASSVTGSNQPQHF	TGTGCCAGCAGTGTTACGGGGTCCAATCAGCCCCAGCATTTT
TRBV7-2	TRBJ2-7	TRBD1	.	CASSTTGGYEQYF	TGTGCCAGCAGCACGACAGGGGGATACGAGCAGTACTTC
TRBV7-8	TRBJ2-1	.	.	CAFSEGPRRSDNEQFF	TGTGCGTTTTCGGAGGGACCCCGTCGGAGTGACAATGAGCAGTTCTTC
TRBV27	TRBJ2-3	TRBD1	.	CASGKGQGGTSTDTQYF	TGTGCCAGCGGAAAGGGACAGGGGGGAACTAGCACAGATACGCAGTATTTT
TRBV2	TRBJ2-7	.	.	CASRGIESSYEQYF	TGTGCCAGCAGGGGAATTGAAAGCTCCTACGAGCAGTACTTC
TRBV28	TRBJ2-1	.	.	CASSNNEQFF	TGTGCCAGCAGTAACAATGAGCAGTTCTTC
TRBV18	TRBJ1-4	.	.	CASSPPNNYEKLFF	TGTGCCAGCTCACCACCAAACAACTATGAAAAACTGTTTTTT
TRBV18	TRBJ2-1	TRBD1	.	CASSLIGTGGDSEQFF	TGTGCCAGCTCATTAATCGGGACAGGGGGCGATTCTGAGCAGTTCTTC
TRBV7-8	TRBJ2-1	TRBD1	.	CASRRPGQDEMSSYNEQFF	TGTGCCAGCAGGCGACCGGGACAGGACGAAATGAGCTCCTACAATGAGCAGTTCTTC
TRBV4-3	TRBJ1-2	.	.	CASSQDIPPPNYGYTF	TGCGCCAGCAGCCAAGACATACCTCCCCCTAACTATGGCTACACCTTC
TRBV27	TRBJ1-2	.	.	CASSSWGGLRGYTF	TGTGCCAGCAGTTCTTGGGGGGGGCTGAGGGGCTACACCTTC
TRBV11-1	TRBJ2-7	TRBD1	.	CASSPGTALRHYEQYF	TGTGCCAGCAGCCCGGGGACAGCGCTAAGACACTACGAGCAGTACTTC
TRBV5-5	TRBJ2-1	TRBD2	.	CASRPQREIYNEQFF	TGTGCCAGCAGACCCCAGCGGGAGATCTACAATGAGCAGTTCTTC
TRBV5-6	TRBJ1-1	.	.	CASSHAGAMNTEAFF	TGTGCCAGCAGCCATGCGGGGGCTATGAACACTGAAGCTTTCTTT
TRBV9	TRBJ2-3	TRBD2	.	CASSVVAGGTDTQYF	TGTGCCAGCAGCGTAGTAGCGGGAGGGACAGATACGCAGTATTTT
TRBV12-5	TRBJ2-5	.	.	CASGAGTYEEETQYF	TGTGCTAGTGGTGCCGGGACCTACGAGGAAGAGACCCAGTACTTC
TRBV7-2	TRBJ1-4	.	.	CASSLDWTNEKLFF	TGTGCCAGCAGCTTGGACTGGACCAATGAAAAACTGTTTTTT
TRBV15	TRBJ1-1	.	.	CATSREQGTWTEAFF	TGTGCCACCAGCAGAGAACAGGGTACTTGGACTGAAGCTTTCTTT
TRBV2	TRBJ2-7	.	.	CASRQAREQYF	TGTGCCAGCAGACAGGCCCGGGAGCAGTACTTC
TRBV28	TRBJ2-7	TRBD1	.	CASSPPTGGVPYEQYF	TGTGCCAGCAGTCCCCCGACAGGGGGCGTCCCCTACGAGCAGTACTTC
TRBV19	TRBJ1-2	TRBD1	.	CASSTDRGLYGYTF	TGTGCCAGTAGTACGGACAGGGGGCTTTATGGCTACACCTTC
TRBV6-1	TRBJ2-2	.	.	CASSREGDTGELFF	TGTGCCAGCAGCAGGGAGGGGGACACCGGGGAGCTGTTTTTT
TRBV9	TRBJ2-3	.	.	CASSLRPQATDTQYF	TGTGCCAGCAGCTTAAGGCCACAGGCCACAGATACGCAGTATTTT
TRBV27	TRBJ2-3	TRBD2	.	CASSSGTSGTQYF	TGTGCCAGCAGTTCCGGGACTAGCGGTACGCAGTATTTT
TRBV11-3	TRBJ2-7	.	.	CASSPGTGFSYEQYF	TGTGCCAGCAGCCCGGGGACGGGATTTTCCTACGAGCAGTACTTC
TRBV18	TRBJ1-2	TRBD1	.	CASSPPGGLYGYTF	TGTGCCAGCTCACCCCCAGGGGGCCTTTATGGCTACACCTTC
TRBV9	TRBJ2-2	TRBD2	.	CASSVRLAGETGELFF	TGTGCCAGCAGCGTTCGCCTAGCGGGTGAGACCGGGGAGCTGTTTTTT
TRBV7-9	TRBJ1-5	.	.	CASSSGGNQPQHF	TGTGCCAGCAGCTCAGGAGGCAATCAGCCCCAGCATTTT
TRBV9	TRBJ2-7	.	.	CASSLASGITYEQYF	TGTGCCAGCAGCCTAGCGAGCGGAATAACCTACGAGCAGTACTTC
TRBV6-1	TRBJ2-7	TRBD2	.	CATGGLAGDEQYF	TGTGCCACCGGGGGACTAGCGGGAGACGAGCAGTACTTC
TRBV21-1	TRBJ2-7	.	few	CASSRTSGRAYYEQYF	TGTGCCAGCAGCAGAACTAGCGGGAGGGCCTACTACGAGCAGTACTTC
TRBV7-3	TRBJ2-7	.	.	CASSHSRGREQYF	TGTGCCAGCAGCCACTCTCGGGGGAGGGAGCAGTACTTC
TRBV5-1	TRBJ2-2	TRBD2	.	CASSSTSGRRNTGELFF	TGCGCCAGCAGCTCGACTAGCGGGAGGAGGAACACCGGGGAGCTGTTTTTT
TRBV19	TRBJ1-5	.	.	CASASNQPQHF	TGTGCCAGCGCCTCCAATCAGCCCCAGCATTTT
TRBV14	TRBJ2-7	.	.	CASSRGGVGEQYF	TGTGCCAGCAGTAGAGGTGGGGTAGGCGAGCAGTACTTC
TRBV6-5	TRBJ2-3	.	.	CASSYNGGGRTDTQYF	TGTGCCAGCAGTTATAATGGGGGAGGCCGCACAGATACGCAGTATTTT
TRBV28	TRBJ1-2	TRBD1	.	CASTTQAGQGVTNYGYTF	TGTGCCAGCACCACACAGGCGGGACAGGGTGTAACGAACTATGGCTACACCTTC
TRBV27	TRBJ2-5	.	.	CASSSLEAETQYF	TGTGCCAGCAGTTCTCTAGAGGCAGAGACCCAGTACTTC
TRBV19	TRBJ2-1	TRBD1	.	CASSMGGQVSQFF	TGTGCCAGTAGTATGGGGGGACAGGTCAGTCAGTTCTTC
TRBV6-5	TRBJ1-1	.	.	CASSYSRLQEAFF	TGTGCCAGCAGTTATTCTAGACTCCAAGAAGCTTTCTTT
TRBV6-1	TRBJ1-3	.	.	CASRPRSSSGNTIYF	TGTGCCAGCAGGCCCAGATCGAGCTCTGGAAACACCATATATTTT
TRBV11-3	TRBJ2-7	TRBD1	.	CASSSTGGDEQYF	TGTGCCAGCAGCTCGACAGGGGGGGACGAGCAGTACTTC
TRBV2	TRBJ1-5	TRBD1	.	CASSPQGIDQPQHF	TGTGCCAGCAGTCCACAGGGGATCGATCAGCCCCAGCATTTT
TRBV6-6	TRBJ2-1	.	.	CASSYLSGTSYNEQFF	TGTGCCAGCAGTTACCTTAGCGGAACCTCCTACAATGAGCAGTTCTTC
TRBV29-1	TRBJ1-5	.	.	CSVAGGGNQPQHF	TGCAGCGTTGCCGGGGGTGGCAATCAGCCCCAGCATTTT